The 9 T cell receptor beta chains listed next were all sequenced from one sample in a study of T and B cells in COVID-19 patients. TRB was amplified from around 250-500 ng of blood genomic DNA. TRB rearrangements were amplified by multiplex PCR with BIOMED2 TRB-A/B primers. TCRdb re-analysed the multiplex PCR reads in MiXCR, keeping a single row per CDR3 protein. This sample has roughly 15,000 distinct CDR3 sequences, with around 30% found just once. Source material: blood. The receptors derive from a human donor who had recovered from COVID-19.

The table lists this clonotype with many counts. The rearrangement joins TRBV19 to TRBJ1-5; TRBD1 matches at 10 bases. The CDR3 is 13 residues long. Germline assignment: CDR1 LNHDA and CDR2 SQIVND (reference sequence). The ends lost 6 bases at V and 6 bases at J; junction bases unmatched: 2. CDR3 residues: CASSDRGLQPQHF. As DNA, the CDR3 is TGTGCCAGTAGCGACAGGGGGCTTCAGCCCCAGCATTTT.

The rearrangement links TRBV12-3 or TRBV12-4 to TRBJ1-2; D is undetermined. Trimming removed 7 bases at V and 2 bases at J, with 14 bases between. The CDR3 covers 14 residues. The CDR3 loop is CASKHSAGNYGYTF. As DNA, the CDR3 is TGTGCCAGCAAGCATTCAGCCGGGAACTATGGCTACACCTTC.

This chain's CDR3 is CASSWGNSNQPQHF. DNA for the CDR3: TGTGCCAGCAGCTGGGGGAATAGCAATCAGCCCCAGCATTTT. The chain couples TRBV6-5 to TRBJ1-5; perhaps TRBD1 as D (5 bases). The germline V and J ends were trimmed by 6 bases and 0 bases, with 9 bases remaining between them. Germline values: CDR1 MNHEY, CDR2 SVGAGI. The CDR3 loop spans 14 amino acids.

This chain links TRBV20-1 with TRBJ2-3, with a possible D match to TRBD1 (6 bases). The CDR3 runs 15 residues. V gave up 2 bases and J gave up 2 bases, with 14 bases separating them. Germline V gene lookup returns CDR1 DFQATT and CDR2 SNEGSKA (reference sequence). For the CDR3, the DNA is TGCAGTGCTAGACCCGGGACAAGGGTCACAGATACGCAGTATTTT. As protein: CSARPGTRVTDTQYF.

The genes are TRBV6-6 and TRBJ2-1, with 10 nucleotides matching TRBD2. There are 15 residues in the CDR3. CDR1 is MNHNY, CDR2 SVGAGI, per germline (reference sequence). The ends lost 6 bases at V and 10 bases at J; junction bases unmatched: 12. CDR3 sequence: CASSPMSGGAEEQFF. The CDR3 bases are TGTGCCAGCAGCCCCATGAGCGGGGGGGCCGAAGAGCAGTTCTTC.

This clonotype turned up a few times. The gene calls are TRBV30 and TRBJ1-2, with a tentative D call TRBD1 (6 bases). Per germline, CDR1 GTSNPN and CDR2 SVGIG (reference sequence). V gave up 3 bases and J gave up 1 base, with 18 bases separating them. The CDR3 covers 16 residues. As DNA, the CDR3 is TGTGCCTGGAGGCCGGGGGCGGATACAAGTAACTATGGCTACACCTTC. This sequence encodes CAWRPGADTSNYGYTF.

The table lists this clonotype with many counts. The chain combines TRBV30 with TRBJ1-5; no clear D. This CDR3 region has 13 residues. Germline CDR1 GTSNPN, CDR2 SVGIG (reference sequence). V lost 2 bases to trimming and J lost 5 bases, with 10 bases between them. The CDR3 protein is CAWSSERDQPQHF. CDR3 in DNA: TGTGCCTGGAGTTCCGAGAGGGATCAGCCCCAGCATTTT.

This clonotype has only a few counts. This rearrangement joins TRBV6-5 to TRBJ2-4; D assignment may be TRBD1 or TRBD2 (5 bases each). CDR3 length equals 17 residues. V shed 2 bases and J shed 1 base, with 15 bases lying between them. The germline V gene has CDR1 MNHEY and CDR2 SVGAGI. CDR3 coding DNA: TGTGCCAGCAGTTACGGTGGGGCCGGGGCGGCCAAAAACATTCAGTACTTC. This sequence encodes CASSYGGAGAAKNIQYF.

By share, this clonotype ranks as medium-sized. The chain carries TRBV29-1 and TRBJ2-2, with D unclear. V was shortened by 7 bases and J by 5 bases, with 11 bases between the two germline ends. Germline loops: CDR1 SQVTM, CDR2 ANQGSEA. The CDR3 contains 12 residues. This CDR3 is CSAVVSTGELFF. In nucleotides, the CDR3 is TGCAGCGCAGTGGTGTCTACCGGGGAGCTGTTTTTT.